The clone carrying this T cell receptor beta chain was seen only once. Its specificity is not known. With V trimmed by 6 bases and J by 7 bases, 11 bases remained unmatched. Germline CDR1 reads MNHNS; CDR2 reads SASEGT. The CDR3 runs to 14 residues. These data originate in a study of cytomegalovirus exposure and HLA in healthy donors. The PCR used 60 Vbeta and 13 Jbeta primers. Methods used by the authors: Later, 65 million to 85 million unique TCR beta chains were counted in an analysis, and 10 million to 12 million of them were shared. Produced via immunoSEQ multiplex PCR; TCRdb's table is partial and in-frame only. V, J and clone size are those of that table, while D and trimming were read from the DNA. Of over 100,000 clones listed, 80% to 85% are singletons. Study-wide results and caveats: Whilst most TCR sequences proved rare, a subset of public TCRs occurred across many donors. In a later analysis, HLA-associated TCR beta chains were more clonally expanded than equally common others.

This sequence originates from a man younger than 40 in good health and CMV-seronegative. The sequenced material came from PBMCs. The V gene is TRBV6-1, the J gene TRBJ1-2; the match to TRBD1 covers 7 bases. The CDR3 nucleotides read TGTGCCAGCAGGGTGACAGGGAGTGTTTTTGGCTACACCTTC. Translating it yields CASRVTGSVFGYTF.